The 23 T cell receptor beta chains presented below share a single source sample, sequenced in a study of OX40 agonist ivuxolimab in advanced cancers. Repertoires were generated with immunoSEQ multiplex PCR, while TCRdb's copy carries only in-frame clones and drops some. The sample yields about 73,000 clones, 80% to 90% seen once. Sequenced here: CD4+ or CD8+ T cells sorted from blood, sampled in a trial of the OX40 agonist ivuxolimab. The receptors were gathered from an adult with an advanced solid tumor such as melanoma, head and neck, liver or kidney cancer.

This CDR3 is CASSLGLAGGEETQYF. Written as DNA, the CDR3 is TGTGCCAGCAGCTTAGGCCTAGCGGGAGGAGAAGAGACCCAGTACTTC. The chain recombines TRBV7-2 with TRBJ2-5; 11 nucleotides match TRBD2. The CDR3 covers 16 residues. The germline gives CDR1 SGHTA, CDR2 FQGNSA. The J segment lost 3 bases and the V segment lost 1 base, leaving 4 bases of the junction unmatched.

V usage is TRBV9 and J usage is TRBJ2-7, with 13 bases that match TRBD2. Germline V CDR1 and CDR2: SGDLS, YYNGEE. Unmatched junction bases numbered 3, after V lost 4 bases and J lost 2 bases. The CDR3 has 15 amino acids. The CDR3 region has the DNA TGTGCCAGCAGCACGGGACTAGCGGGAACCTACGAGCAGTACTTC. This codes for CASSTGLAGTYEQYF.

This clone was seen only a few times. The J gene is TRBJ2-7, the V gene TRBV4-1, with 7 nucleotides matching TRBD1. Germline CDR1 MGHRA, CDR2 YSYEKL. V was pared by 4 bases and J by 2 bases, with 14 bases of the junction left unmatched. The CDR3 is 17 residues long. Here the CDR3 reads CASSPDSQGQITYEQYF. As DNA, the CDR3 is TGCGCCAGCAGCCCAGACAGTCAGGGACAGATTACCTACGAGCAGTACTTC.

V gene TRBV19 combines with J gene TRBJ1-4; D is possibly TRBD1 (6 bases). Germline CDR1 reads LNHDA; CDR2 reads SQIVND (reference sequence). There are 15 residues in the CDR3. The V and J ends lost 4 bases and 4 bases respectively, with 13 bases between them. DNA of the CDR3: TGTGCCAGTAGTACTGGACAGAGCTTTAATGAAAAACTGTTTTTT. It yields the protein CASSTGQSFNEKLFF.

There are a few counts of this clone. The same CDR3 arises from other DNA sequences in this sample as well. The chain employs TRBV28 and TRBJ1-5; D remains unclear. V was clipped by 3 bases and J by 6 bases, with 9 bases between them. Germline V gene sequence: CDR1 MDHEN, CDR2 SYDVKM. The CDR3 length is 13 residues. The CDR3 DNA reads TGTGCCAGCAGTTTGGGCGGGGTTCAGCCCCAGCATTTT. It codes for CASSLGGVQPQHF.

The DNA of the CDR3 is TGTGCCTGGAGTGTTCAGACTGAGCAGTACTTC. It codes for CAWSVQTEQYF. This rearrangement joins TRBV30 to TRBJ2-7, with D unclear. Germline V gene lookup returns CDR1 GTSNPN and CDR2 SVGIG (reference sequence). V was cut by 0 bases and J by 7 bases, with 7 bases left in between. There are 11 residues in the CDR3.

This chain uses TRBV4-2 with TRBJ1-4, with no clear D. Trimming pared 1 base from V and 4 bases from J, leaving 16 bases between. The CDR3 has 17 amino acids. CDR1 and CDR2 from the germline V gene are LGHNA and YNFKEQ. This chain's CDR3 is CASSQGEDLVGNEKLFF. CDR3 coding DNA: TGTGCCAGCAGCCAAGGGGAGGATCTGGTGGGTAATGAAAAACTGTTTTTT.

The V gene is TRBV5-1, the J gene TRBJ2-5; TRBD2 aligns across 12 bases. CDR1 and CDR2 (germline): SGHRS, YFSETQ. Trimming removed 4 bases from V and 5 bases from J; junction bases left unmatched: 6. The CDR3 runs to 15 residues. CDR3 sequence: CASSRGLAGLETQYF. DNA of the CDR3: TGCGCCAGCAGCCGAGGACTAGCGGGATTGGAGACCCAGTACTTC.

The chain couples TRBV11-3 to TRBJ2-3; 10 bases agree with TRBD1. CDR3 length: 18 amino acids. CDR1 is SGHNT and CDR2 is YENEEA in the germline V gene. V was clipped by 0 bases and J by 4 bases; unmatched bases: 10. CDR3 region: CASSLEGDRGSYPDTQYF. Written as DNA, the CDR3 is TGTGCCAGCAGCTTAGAGGGGGACAGGGGATCTTATCCAGATACGCAGTATTTT.

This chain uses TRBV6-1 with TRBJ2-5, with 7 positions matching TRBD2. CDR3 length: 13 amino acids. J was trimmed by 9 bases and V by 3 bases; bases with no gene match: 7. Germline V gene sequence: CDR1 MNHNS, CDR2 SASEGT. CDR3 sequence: CASSEGLQMSQYF. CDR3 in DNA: TGTGCCAGCAGTGAGGGACTACAGATGTCCCAGTACTTC.

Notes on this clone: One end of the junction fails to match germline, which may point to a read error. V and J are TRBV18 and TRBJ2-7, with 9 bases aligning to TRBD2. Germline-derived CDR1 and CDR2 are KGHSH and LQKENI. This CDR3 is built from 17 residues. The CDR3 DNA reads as TGTGCCAGCTCACCACGGCTAGCGGGACTTCGAGTGGAAGAGCAGTGCTTC. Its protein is CASSPRLAGLRVEEQCF. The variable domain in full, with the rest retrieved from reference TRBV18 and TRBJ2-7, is NAGVMQNPRHLVRRRGQEARLRCSPMKGHSHVYWYRQLPEEGLKFMVYLQKENIIDESGMPKERFSAEFPKEGPSILRIQQVVRGDSAAYFCASSPRLAGLRVEEQCFGPGTRLTVT.

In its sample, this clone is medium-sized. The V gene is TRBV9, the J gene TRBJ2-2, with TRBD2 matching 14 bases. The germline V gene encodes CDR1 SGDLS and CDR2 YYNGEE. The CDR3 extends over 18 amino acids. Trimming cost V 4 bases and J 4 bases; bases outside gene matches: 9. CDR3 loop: CASSSGGLAGVSTGELFF. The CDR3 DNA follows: TGTGCCAGCAGCTCGGGGGGACTAGCGGGAGTAAGCACCGGGGAGCTGTTTTTT.

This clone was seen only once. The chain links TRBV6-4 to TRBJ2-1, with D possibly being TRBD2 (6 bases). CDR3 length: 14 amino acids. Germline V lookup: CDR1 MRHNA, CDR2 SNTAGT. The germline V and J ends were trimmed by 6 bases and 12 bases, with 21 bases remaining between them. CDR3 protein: CASREAGHCLGQFF. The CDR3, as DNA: TGTGCCAGCAGGGAAGCGGGCCACTGTCTTGGGCAGTTCTTC.

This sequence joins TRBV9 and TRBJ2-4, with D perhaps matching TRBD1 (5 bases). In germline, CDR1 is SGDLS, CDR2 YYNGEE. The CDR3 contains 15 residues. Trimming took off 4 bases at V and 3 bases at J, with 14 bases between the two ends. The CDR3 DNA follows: TGTGCCAGCAGCCCCTCGACAGCGAACAAAAACATTCAGTACTTC. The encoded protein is CASSPSTANKNIQYF.

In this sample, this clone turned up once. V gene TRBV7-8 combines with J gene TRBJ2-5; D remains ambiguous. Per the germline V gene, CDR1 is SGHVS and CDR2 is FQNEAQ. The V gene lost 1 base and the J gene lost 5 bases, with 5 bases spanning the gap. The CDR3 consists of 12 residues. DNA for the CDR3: TGTGCCAGCAGCTTAGATTCCGAGACCCAGTACTTC. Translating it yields CASSLDSETQYF.

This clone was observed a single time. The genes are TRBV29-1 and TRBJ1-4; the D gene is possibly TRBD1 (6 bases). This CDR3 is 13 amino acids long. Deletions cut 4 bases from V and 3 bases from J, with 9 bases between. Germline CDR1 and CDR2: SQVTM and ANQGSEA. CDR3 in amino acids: CSVGGAANEKLFF. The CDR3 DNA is TGCAGCGTTGGGGGGGCGGCTAATGAAAAACTGTTTTTT.

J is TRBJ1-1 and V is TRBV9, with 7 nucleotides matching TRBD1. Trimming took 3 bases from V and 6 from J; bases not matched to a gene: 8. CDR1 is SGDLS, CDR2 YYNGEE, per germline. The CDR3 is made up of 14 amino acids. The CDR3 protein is CASSAGGRGAEAFF. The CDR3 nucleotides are TGTGCCAGCAGCGCCGGGGGCAGGGGGGCTGAAGCTTTCTTT.

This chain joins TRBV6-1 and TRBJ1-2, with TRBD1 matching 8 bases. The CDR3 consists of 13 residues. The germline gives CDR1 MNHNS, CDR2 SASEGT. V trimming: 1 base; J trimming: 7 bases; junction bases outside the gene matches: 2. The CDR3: CASSEDRGTGYTF. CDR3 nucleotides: TGTGCCAGCAGTGAAGACAGGGGGACTGGCTACACCTTC.

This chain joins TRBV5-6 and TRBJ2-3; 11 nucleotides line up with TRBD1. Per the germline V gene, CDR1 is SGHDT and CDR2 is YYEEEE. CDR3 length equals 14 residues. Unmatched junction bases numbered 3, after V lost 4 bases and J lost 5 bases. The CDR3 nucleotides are TGTGCCAGCAGCCTGGACAGGGGGCGAGATACGCAGTATTTT. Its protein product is CASSLDRGRDTQYF.

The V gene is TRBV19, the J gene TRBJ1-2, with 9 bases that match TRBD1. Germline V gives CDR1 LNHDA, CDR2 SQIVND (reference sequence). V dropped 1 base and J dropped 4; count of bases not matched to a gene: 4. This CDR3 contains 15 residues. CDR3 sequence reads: CASSIGGTGIYGYTF. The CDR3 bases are TGTGCCAGTAGTATAGGTGGGACAGGGATCTATGGCTACACCTTC.

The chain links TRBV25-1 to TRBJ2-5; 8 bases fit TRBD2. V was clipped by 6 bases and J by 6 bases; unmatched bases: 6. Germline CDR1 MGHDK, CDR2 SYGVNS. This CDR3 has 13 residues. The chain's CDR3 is CASSMGLEKTQYF. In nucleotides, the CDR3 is TGTGCCAGCAGCATGGGACTAGAAAAGACCCAGTACTTC.

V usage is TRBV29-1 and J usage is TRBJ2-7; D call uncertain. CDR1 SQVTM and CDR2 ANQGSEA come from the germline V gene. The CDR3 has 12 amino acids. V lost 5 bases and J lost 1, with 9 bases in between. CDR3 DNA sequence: TGCAGCGTTCTGGACGGGTCCTACGAGCAGTACTTC. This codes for CSVLDGSYEQYF.

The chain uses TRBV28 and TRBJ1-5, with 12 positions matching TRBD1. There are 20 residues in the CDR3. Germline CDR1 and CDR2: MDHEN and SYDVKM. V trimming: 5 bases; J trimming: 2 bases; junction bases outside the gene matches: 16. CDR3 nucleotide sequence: TGTGCCAGCAGTCCATACGGTCCCGGGACAGGGGGCGCCGGCAATCAGCCCCAGCATTTT. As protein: CASSPYGPGTGGAGNQPQHF.